The sequence of this T cell receptor (beta chain) was determined in a study of T cell repertoires in cytomegalovirus infection. For the study at large: Well-studied HLA-B-restricted epitopes and recently identified HLA-C-restricted epitopes of CMV were both used in the study.

This clonotype was seen only a few times. Its antigen remains unidentified. A single record per CDR3 protein comes from TCRdb applying MiXCR to the reads. The sample consists of some 150,000 distinct CDR3 sequences, roughly a third of them appearing once. This sample comprised CD8+ T cells from cultured PBMCs, obtained from culture after CMV antigen stimulation. The clonotype originates from a human donor in good health (CMV status not recorded). Some clones in this sample may be carry-over from other donors' samples.

This CDR3 reads CSAREFYISYEQYF. The CDR3 coding sequence is TGCAGTGCTAGAGAGTTCTACATCTCCTACGAGCAGTACTTC. The gene calls are TRBV20-1 and TRBJ2-7; no definite D call. Germline V gene lookup returns CDR1 DFQATT and CDR2 SNEGSKA (reference sequence). The length of the CDR3 is 14 residues. Trimming pared 0 bases from V and 0 bases from J, leaving 9 bases between.